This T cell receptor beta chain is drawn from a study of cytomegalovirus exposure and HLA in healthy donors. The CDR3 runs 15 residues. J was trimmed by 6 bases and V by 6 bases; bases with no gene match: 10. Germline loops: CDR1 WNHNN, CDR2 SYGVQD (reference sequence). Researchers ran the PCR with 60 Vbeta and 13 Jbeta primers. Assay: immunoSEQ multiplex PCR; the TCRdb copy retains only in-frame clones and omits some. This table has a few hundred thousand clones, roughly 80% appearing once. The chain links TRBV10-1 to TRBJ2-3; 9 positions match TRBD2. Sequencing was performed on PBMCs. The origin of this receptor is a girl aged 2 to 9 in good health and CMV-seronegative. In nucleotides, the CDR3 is TGCGCCAGCAGCGAGACTAGCGGTGTACTGGATACGCAGTATTTT. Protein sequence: CASSETSGVLDTQYF.